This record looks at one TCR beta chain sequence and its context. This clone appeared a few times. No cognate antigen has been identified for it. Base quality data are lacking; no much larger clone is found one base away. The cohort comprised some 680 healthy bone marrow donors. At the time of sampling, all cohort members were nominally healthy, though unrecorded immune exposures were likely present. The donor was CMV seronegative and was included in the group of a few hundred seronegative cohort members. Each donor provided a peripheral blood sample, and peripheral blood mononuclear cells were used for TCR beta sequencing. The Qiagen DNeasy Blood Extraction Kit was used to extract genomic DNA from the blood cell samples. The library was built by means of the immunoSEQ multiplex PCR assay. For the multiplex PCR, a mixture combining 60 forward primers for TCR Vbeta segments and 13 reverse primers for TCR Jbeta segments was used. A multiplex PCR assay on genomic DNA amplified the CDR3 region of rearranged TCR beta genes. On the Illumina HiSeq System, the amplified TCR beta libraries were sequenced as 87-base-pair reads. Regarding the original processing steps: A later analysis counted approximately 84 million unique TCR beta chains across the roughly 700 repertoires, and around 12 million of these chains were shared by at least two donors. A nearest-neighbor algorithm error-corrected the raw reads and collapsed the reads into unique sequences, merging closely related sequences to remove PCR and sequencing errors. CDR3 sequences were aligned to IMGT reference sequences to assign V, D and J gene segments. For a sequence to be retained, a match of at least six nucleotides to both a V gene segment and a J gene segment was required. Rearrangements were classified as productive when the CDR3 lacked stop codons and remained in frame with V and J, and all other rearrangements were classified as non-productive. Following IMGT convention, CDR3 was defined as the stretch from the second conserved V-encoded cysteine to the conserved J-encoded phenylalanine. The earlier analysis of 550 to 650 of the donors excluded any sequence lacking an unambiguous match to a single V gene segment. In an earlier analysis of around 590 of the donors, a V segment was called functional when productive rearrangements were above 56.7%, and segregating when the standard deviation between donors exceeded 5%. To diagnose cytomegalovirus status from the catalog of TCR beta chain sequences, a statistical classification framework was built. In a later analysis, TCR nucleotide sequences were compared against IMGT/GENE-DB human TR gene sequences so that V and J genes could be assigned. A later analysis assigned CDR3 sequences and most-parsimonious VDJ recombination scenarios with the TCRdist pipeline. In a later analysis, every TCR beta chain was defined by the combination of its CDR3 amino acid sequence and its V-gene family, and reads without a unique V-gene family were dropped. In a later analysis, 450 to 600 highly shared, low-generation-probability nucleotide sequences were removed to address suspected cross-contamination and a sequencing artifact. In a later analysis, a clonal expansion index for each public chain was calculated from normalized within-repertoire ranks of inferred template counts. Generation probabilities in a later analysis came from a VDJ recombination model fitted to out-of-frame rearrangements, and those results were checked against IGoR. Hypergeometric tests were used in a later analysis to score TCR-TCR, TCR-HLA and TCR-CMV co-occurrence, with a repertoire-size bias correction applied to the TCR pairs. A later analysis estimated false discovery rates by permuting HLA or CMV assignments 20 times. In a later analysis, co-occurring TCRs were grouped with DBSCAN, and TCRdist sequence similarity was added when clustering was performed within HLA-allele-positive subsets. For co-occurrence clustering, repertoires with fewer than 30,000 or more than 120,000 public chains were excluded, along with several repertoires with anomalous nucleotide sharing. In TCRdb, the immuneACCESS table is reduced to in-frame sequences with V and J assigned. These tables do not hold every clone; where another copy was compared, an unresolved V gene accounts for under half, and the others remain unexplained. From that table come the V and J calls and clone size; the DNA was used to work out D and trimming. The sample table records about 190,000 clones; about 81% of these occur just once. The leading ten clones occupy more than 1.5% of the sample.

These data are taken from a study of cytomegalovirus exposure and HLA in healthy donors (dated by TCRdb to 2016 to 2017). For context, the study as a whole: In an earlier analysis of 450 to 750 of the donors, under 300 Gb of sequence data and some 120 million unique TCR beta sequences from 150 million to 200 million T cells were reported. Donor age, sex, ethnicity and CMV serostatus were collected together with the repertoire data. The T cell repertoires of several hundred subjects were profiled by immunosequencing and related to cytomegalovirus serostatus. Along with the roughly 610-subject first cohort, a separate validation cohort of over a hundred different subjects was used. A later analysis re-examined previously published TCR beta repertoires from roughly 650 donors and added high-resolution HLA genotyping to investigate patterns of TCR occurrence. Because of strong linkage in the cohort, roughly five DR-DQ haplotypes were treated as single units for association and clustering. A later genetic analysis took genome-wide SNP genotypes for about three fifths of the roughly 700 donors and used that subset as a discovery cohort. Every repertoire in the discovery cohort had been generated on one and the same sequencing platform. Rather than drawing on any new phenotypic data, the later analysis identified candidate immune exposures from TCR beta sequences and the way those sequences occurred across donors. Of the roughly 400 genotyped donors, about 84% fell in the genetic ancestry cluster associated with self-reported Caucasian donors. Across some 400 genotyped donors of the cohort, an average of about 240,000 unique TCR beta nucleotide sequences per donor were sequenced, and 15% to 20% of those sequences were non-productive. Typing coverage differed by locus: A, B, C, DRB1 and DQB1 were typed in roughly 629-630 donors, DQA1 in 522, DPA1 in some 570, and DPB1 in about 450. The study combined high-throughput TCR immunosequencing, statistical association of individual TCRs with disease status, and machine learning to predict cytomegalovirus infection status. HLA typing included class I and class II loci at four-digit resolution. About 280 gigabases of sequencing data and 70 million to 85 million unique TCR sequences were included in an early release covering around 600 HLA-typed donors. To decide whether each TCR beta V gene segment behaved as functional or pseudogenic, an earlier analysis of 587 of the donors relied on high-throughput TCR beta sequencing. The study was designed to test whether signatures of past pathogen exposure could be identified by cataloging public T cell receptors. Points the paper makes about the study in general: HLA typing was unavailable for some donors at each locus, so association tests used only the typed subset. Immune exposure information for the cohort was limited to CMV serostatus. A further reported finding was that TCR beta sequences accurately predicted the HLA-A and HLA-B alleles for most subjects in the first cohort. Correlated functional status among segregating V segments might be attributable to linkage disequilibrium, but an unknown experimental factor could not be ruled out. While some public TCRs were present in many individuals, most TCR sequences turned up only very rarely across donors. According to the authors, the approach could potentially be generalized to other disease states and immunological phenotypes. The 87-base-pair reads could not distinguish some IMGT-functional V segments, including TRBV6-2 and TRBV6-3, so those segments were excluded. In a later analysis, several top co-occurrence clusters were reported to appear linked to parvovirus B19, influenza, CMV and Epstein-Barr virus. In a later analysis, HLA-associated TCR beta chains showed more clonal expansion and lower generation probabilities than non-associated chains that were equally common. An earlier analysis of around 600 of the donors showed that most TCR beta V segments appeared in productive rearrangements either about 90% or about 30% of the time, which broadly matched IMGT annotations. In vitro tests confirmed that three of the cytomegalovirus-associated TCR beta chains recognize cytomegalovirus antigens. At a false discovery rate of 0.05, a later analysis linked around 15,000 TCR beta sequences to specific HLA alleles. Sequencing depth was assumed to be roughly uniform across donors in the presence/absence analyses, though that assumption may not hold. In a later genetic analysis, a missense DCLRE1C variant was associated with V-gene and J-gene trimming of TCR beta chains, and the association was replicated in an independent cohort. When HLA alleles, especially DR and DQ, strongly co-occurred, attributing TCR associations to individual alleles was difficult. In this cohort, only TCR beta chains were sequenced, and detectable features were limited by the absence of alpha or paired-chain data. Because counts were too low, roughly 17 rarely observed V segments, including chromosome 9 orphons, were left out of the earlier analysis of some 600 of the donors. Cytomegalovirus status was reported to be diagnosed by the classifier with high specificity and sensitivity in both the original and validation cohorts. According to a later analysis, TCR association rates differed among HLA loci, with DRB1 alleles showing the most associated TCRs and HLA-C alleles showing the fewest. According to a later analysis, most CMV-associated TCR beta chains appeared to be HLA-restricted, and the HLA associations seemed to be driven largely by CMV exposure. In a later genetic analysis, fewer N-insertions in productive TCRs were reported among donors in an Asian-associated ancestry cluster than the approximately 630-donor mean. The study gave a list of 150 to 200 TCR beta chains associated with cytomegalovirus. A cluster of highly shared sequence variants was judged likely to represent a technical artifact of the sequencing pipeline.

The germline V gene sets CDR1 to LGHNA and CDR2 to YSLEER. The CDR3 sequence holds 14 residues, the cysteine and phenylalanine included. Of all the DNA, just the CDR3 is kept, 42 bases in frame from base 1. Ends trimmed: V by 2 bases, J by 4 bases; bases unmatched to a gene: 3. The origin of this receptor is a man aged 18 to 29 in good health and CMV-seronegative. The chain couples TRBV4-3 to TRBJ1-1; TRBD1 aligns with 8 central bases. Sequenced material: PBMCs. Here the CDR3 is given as CASSQQGASTEAFF. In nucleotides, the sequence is TGCGCCAGCAGCCAACAGGGGGCAAGCACTGAAGCTTTCTTT.